This TCR beta chain was recovered during a study of cytomegalovirus exposure and HLA in healthy donors. Germline V CDR1 and CDR2: MNHEY, SMNVEV (reference sequence). The trim removed 5 bases at V and 2 bases at J, leaving 3 bases unmatched. The CDR3 totals 14 residues. General study points: Another analysis was done later, and it associated around 15,000 TCR beta sequences with HLA alleles at 0.05 false discovery rate. Productive rates of about 87% or about 30% were seen for most TCR beta V segments in an earlier analysis. Most likely, a cluster of highly shared sequence variants arose as a sequencing artifact.

Comments on this clone: Its antigen is still unknown.

The PCR contained 60 Vbeta and 13 Jbeta primers. Generated by immunoSEQ multiplex PCR, the TCRdb table keeps only in-frame clones and is missing some. The sample includes fewer than 150,000 clones, around 76% of them seen just once. The sample was PBMCs. This receptor was obtained from a man in his fifties in good health and CMV-seropositive. This chain uses TRBV27 with TRBJ2-7; TRBD1 aligns across 10 bases. In nucleotides, the CDR3 is TGTGCCAGCAGTGTCGGGACAGGGGCCTACGAGCAGTACTTC. Protein: CASSVGTGAYEQYF.